This TCR beta chain was documented in a study of T cells after yellow fever vaccination. The study's findings and limits: Abundant contaminating clonotypes from the bulk population could appear in FACS-sorted repertoires.

They built TCR cDNA with 5'RACE template switching, a step that put in a universal primer site and UMIs. Each CDR3 protein is one row after TCRdb ran MiXCR on the 5' RACE reads. The sample includes more than 120,000 distinct CDR3 sequences, roughly 8% of them seen just once. The CDR3 is made up of 18 amino acids. Germline V CDR1 and CDR2: KGHSH, LQKENI. The ends lost 3 bases at V and 6 bases at J; junction bases unmatched: 18. This clonotype has ten or more counts. Its target is not known. The TCR originated in a man aged 25-45 years who received the YFV17D yellow fever vaccine. This material consisted of CD4+ T cells sorted from PBMCs, taken 5 days after the yellow fever booster vaccination. The genes are TRBV18 and TRBJ1-1; 8 nucleotides agree with TRBD1. DNA of the CDR3: TGTGCCAGCTCACCTGCTTCCGGGACAGGAGGCGGGGGGCCTGAAGCTTTCTTT. It yields the protein CASSPASGTGGGGPEAFF.